The present T cell receptor (beta chain) was sequenced within a study of neurological immune-mediated disorders. Time point specified: longitudinal time-point 2. The CDR3 sequence is 13 residues long. V was cut by 3 bases and J by 3 bases, with 7 bases left in between. Germline V gene lookup returns CDR1 SGHVS and CDR2 FQNEAQ. TCRdb fed the 5' RACE reads into MiXCR, producing one record per CDR3 protein. The data contain 57,000 or so distinct CDR3 sequences, roughly 10% of them singletons. This clonotype showed up many times. The TCR originated in a man aged 25 to 45 in good health. V gene TRBV7-8 combines with J gene TRBJ2-3; either TRBD1 or TRBD2 may fit D (5 bases each). The sequenced sample consisted of PBMCs. The CDR3 region has the DNA TGTGCCAGCAGCTTGGGGGTGACAGATACGCAGTATTTT. It is translated as CASSLGVTDTQYF.